This T cell receptor (beta chain) was identified during a study of a mutant IDH1 vaccine in newly diagnosed glioma. Study overall: Beginning 4-6 weeks after radiotherapy alone, or with temozolomide cycles, vaccination took place. Findings of the study overall: Top peripheral T cell clonotype shifts appeared unrelated to pseudoprogression.

On this clone: Its target is unknown.

Sequencing used immunoSEQ multiplex PCR; TCRdb keeps in-frame clones, though not all of them. The sample carries 20,000 to 25,000 clones, more than 75% recorded once. Described time point: week 23, last vaccination. Doses of 300 ug of mutant IDH1 20-mer peptide were given with topical imiquimod. The CDR3 sequence is 16 residues long. V lost 5 bases and J lost 0; bases outside the gene matches: 6. Looked up from germline, CDR1 is SEHNR and CDR2 is FQNEAQ (reference sequence). This TCR derives from a young man with glioma. Sequencing used PBMCs, obtained from a glioma patient whose treatment included an IDH1 peptide vaccine. J is TRBJ2-7 and V is TRBV7-9, with 11 positions matching TRBD2. Here the CDR3 DNA reads TGTGCCAGCAGCGCCATTACTAGCGGGGGCTCCTACGAGCAGTACTTC. Its protein product is CASSAITSGGSYEQYF.